This T cell receptor (beta chain) was recovered during a study of cytomegalovirus exposure and HLA in healthy donors. Germline V gene data show CDR1 as SNHLY and CDR2 as FYNNEI. The CDR3 totals 14 residues. V lost 3 bases to trimming and J lost 2 bases, with 11 bases between them. The study ran its PCR with 60 Vbeta and 13 Jbeta primers. In the original analysis: In a later analysis, of around 85 million unique beta chains, about 12 million appeared in at least two donors. Assay: immunoSEQ multiplex PCR; the TCRdb copy retains only in-frame clones and omits some. The V and J calls and clone size come from that table; D and trimming were worked out from the DNA. Among roughly 190,000 clones, roughly 76% were seen once, and the ten largest hold 2% to 2.5%. General study results and limits: It was shown in a later analysis that HLA-associated TCR beta chains were more clonally expanded than other, equally common chains.

Details on this clone: Its antigen is as yet unknown.

The sequenced sample was PBMCs. The chain has TRBV2 and TRBJ2-7, with D unclear. This clonotype was sampled from a woman aged 25 to 39 in good health and CMV-seropositive. In nucleotides, the CDR3 is TGTGCCAGCAGTGACGGTATTCTAACCTACGAGCAGTACTTC. This gives the protein CASSDGILTYEQYF.